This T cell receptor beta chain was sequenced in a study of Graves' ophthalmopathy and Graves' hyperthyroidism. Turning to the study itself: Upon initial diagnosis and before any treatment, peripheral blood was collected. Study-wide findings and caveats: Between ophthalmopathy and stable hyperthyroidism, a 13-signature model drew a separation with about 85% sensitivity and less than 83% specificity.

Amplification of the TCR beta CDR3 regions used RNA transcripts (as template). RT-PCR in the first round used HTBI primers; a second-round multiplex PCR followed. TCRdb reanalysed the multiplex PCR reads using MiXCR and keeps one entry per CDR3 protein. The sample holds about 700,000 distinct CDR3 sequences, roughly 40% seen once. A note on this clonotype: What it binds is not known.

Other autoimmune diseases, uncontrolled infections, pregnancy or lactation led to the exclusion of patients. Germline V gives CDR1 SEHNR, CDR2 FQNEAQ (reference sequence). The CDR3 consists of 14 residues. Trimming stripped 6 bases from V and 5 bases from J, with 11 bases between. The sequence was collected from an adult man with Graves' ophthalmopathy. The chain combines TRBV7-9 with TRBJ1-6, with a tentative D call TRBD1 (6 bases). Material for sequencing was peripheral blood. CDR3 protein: CASSYGGHNSPLHF. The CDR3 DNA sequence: TGTGCCAGCAGTTATGGGGGGCATAATTCACCCCTCCACTTT.